This section outlines one T cell receptor (beta chain) sequence together with its context. This clonotype has a handful of counts. Its antigen is unknown. No clone much larger than this one lies a single base away; base qualities are absent. These data belong to a study of T cells in Graves' hyperthyroidism and ophthalmopathy (dated by TCRdb to the late 2010s). Turning to the overall study: Peripheral blood samples were taken at the time of initial diagnosis, prior to any treatment. Following sampling, methimazole starting at 30 mg daily was given to hyperthyroidism patients, and high-dose intravenous methylprednisolone was given to ophthalmopathy patients. Thyroid tissue and blood T-cell repertoires from several Graves' hyperthyroidism patients were also compared in the study. TCR V-J signatures able to tell the groups apart were searched for in a discovery cohort of 90 to 100 patients, of whom 40 to 45 had Graves' ophthalmopathy and about 60 had stable Graves' hyperthyroidism. The paper reports TCR Vbeta CDR3 sequencing of more than 120 peripheral blood samples: some 41 ophthalmopathy, roughly 74 hyperthyroidism and around 17 progressor patients. Whether ophthalmopathy could be predicted prospectively was tested in an independent validation cohort made up of some 20 hyperthyroidism patients plus 17 patients who later progressed to ophthalmopathy. For training and testing, the approximately 92 patients in the discovery cohort were randomly divided in a 7:3 ratio.

The CDR3 spans 15 residues, from the cysteine through the phenylalanine. Only CDR3 DNA remains: 45 bases, in frame from the first base. CDR1 SGHDT and CDR2 YYEEEE were looked up in the germline V gene. V is reduced by 4 bases and J by 1 base, leaving a spacing of 13 bases between them. TCR beta CDR3 regions were amplified from RNA transcripts. For the first round of RT-PCR on the TCR CDR3, the HTBI primer set was used together with the Qiagen OneStep RT-PCR kit. The libraries were constructed in a second round of multiplex PCR and then size-selected and purified. Sequencing of the libraries was done on an Illumina HiSeq2000 using paired-end 100 bp reads. Per the original workflow: SOAPnuke was used to process the raw data, removing reads that contained adapters or uncalled bases, had a mean Phred below 15, or lacked an exact match to the constant primer or identifier. COPE v1.2.5 was used to merge the high-quality paired reads, and each unique nucleotide sequence was defined as a clonotype. MiTCR v1.1 was used to align the clonotypes against IMGT TRBV, TRBD and TRBJ reference segments. The analysis included only V-J combinations with a frequency above 0.0001, which together covered around 99% of the repertoires. The TCS score was defined as the ratio of F50 (clonal expansion) to E x V (chaos), calculated using BLOSUM62-based TCRdist between CDR3 peptides within each V-J. Welch's t-statistics and random forest reduced around 550 V-J features to 13, which were used in a naive Bayes classifier (R e1071). TCRdb ran its own pipeline on the public reads, namely fastp trimming at Q25 and MiXCR clone calling, and kept in-frame beta chains. Entries that share a CDR3 protein sequence are merged under the most common genes and DNA. In this record, the V and J calls reflect TCRdb's handling and not the investigators' own analysis. This sample comprises about 360,000 distinct CDR3 sequences, under 15% of them detected only once. Around 9.2% of the sample rests with the top ten.

A patient counted as having stable Graves' hyperthyroidism if no progression to ophthalmopathy occurred over 18 months of follow-up. Hyperthyroidism patients were newly diagnosed, with disease duration under 2 months, and aged 18 to 65 years. The study excluded patients with uncontrolled infections, other autoimmune diseases, pregnancy or lactation. Diagnoses were based on clinical symptoms, serum thyroxine and TRAb, thyroid ultrasound and orbital computed tomography. PBMCs were separated from approximately 10 ml of fresh peripheral blood using Ficoll-Paque density gradient centrifugation. Trizol reagent was used to extract total RNA, and RNA quality was then checked on an Agilent 2100 Bioanalyzer. Results and caveats for the whole study, not just this receptor: Blood samples also contained most of the expanded thyroid clonotypes (frequency above 0.001), which suggests that blood repertoires may reflect thyroid immune responses. No statistical method was used to fix the sample size in advance, and group allocation was not hidden from the investigators. A 13 V-J signature model separated ophthalmopathy from stable hyperthyroidism, with approximately 87% sensitivity and about 81% specificity in cross-validation and 80%/75% in testing. In validation, the model predicted progression to ophthalmopathy a median of around 6.5 months before onset, with approximately 71% sensitivity and just under 75% specificity.

Sequencing was done on a sample of blood. The sequence joins TRBV5-6 to TRBJ2-3; a weak D assignment points to TRBD2 (5 bases agree). This TCR was sampled from a woman younger than 30 with Graves' hyperthyroidism. At the DNA level, the sequence is TGTGCCAGCAGCATCCGGCGGGTCCGCACAGATACGCAGTATTTT. It translates as CASSIRRVRTDTQYF.